This TCR beta chain appears in the sequencing data of a study of T cells in Graves' hyperthyroidism and ophthalmopathy. CDR3 length: 14 amino acids. V lost 2 bases, J lost 1 base, and 8 bases lay in between. Amplified TCR beta CDR3 regions derived from RNA transcripts. HTBI primers were the set used in a first-round RT-PCR of the TCR CDR3. TCRdb redid the calling of the multiplex PCR reads with MiXCR, one entry per CDR3 protein. The data contain around 250,000 distinct CDR3 sequences, around 26% of them singletons. J is TRBJ1-1 and V is TRBV12-3 or TRBV12-4; D unclear. Sequencing input: blood. The source is a middle-aged woman with Graves' ophthalmopathy. The CDR3: CASSLRDENTEAFF. The DNA for the CDR3 is TGTGCCAGCAGTTTAAGGGATGAGAACACTGAAGCTTTCTTT.